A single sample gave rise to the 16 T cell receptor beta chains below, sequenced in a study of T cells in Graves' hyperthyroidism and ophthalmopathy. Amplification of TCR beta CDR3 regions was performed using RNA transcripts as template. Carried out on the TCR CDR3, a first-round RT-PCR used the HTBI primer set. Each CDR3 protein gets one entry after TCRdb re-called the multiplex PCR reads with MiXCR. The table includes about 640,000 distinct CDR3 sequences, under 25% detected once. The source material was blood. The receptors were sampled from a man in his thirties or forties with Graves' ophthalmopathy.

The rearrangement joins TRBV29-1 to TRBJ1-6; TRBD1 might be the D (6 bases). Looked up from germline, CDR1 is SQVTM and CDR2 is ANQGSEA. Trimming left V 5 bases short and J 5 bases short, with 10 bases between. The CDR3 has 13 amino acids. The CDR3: CSVNGTNNSPLHF. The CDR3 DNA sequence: TGCAGCGTTAACGGGACAAATAATTCACCCCTCCACTTT.

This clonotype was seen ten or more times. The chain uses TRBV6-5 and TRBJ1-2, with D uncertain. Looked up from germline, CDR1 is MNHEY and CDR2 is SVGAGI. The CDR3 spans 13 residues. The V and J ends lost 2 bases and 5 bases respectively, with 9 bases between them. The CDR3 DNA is TGTGCCAGCAGTTACAGCGCAGTTTATGGCTACACCTTC. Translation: CASSYSAVYGYTF.

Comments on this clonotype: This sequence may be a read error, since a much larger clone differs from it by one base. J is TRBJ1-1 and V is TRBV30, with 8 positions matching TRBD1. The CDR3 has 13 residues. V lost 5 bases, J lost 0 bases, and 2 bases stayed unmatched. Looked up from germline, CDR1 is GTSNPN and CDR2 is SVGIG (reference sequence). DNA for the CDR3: TGTGCCTGGGGCAGGGGGCTGAACACTGAAGCTTTCTTT. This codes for CAWGRGLNTEAFF.

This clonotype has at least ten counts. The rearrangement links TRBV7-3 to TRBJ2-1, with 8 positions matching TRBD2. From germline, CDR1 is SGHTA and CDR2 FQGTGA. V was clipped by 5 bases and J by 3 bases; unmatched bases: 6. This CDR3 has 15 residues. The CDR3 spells CASSISGAYYNEQFF. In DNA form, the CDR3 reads TGTGCCAGCAGCATTAGCGGGGCTTACTACAATGAGCAGTTCTTC.

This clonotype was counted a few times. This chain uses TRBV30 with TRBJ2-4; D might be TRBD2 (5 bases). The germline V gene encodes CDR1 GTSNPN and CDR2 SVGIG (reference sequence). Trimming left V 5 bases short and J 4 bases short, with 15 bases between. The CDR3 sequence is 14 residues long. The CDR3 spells CAWGSGGTKNIQYF. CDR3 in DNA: TGTGCCTGGGGGTCCGGAGGAACTAAAAACATTCAGTACTTC.

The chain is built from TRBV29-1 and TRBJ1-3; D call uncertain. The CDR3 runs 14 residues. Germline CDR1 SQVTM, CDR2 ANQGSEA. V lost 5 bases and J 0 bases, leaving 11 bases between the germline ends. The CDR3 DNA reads TGCAGCGTTAAGGAGGTCCTCTCTGGAAACACCATATATTTT. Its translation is CSVKEVLSGNTIYF.

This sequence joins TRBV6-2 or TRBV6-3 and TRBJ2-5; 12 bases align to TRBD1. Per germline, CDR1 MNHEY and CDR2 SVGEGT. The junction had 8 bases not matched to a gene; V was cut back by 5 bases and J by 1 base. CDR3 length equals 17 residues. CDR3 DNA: TGTGCCAGCAGTCCCGGGACAGGGGGCTACTTCCAAGAGACCCAGTACTTC. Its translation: CASSPGTGGYFQETQYF.

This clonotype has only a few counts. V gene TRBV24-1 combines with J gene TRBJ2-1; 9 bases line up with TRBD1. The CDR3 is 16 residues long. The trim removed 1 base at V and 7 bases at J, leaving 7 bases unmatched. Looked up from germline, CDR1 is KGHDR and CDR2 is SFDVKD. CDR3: CATSDFAGQGGNEQFF. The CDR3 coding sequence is TGTGCCACCAGTGATTTCGCGGGACAGGGCGGGAATGAGCAGTTCTTC.

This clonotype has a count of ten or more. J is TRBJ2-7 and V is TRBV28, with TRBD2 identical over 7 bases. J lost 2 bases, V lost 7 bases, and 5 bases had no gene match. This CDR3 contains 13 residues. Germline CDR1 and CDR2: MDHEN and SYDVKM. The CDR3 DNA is TGTGCCAGCAATGCGGGAGCGCCCTACGAGCAGTACTTC. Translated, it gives CASNAGAPYEQYF.

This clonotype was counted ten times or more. Written as DNA, the CDR3 is TGCGCCAGCAGCTTGGCCTGGGGGGCGAACACTGAAGCTTTCTTT. It yields the protein CASSLAWGANTEAFF. V and J are TRBV5-1 and TRBJ1-1, with D possibly being TRBD1 (6 bases). The CDR3 totals 15 residues. V was shortened by 0 bases and J by 1 base, with 10 bases between the two germline ends. Germline values: CDR1 SGHRS, CDR2 YFSETQ.

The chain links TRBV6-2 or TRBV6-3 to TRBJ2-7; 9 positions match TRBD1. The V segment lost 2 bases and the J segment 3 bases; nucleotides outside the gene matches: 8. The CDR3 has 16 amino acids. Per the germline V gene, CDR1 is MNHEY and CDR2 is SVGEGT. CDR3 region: CASSYPTDRGVYEQYF. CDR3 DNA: TGTGCCAGCAGTTACCCGACCGACAGGGGGGTCTACGAGCAGTACTTC.

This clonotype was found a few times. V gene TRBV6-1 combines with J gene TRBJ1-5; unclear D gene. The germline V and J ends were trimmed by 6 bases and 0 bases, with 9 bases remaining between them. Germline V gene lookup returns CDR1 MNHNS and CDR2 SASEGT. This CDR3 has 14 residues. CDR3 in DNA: TGTGCCAGCAGAAAGAACCCTAGCAATCAGCCCCAGCATTTT. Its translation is CASRKNPSNQPQHF.

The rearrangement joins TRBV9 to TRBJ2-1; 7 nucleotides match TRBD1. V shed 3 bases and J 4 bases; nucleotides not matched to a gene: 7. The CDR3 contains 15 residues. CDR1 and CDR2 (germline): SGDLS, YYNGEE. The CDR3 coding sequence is TGTGCCAGCAGCGGAAAAGGGGGCGGATACAATGAGCAGTTCTTC. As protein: CASSGKGGGYNEQFF.

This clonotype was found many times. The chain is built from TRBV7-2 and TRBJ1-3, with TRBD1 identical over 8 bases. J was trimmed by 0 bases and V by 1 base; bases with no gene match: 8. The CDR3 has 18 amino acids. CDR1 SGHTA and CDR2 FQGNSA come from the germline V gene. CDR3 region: CASSLVPRGQSSGNTIYF. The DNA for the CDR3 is TGTGCCAGCAGCTTAGTCCCCAGGGGGCAGAGCTCTGGAAACACCATATATTTT.

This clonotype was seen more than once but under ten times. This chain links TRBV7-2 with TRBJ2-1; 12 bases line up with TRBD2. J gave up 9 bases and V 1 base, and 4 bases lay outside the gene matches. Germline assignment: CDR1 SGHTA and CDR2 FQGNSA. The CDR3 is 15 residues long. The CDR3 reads CASSLGLAGASEQFF. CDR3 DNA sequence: TGTGCCAGCAGCTTAGGACTAGCGGGAGCGAGTGAGCAGTTCTTC.

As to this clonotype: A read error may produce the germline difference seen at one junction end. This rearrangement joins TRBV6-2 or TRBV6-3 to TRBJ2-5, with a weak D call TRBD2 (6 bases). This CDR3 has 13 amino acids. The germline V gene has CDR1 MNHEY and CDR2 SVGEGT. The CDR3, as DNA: TGTGCCACCTTAGCGGAGCACCAAGGGACCCAGTACTTC. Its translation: CATLAEHQGTQYF.